The TCR beta chain under discussion was sequenced for a study of PD-L1 blockade in urothelial cancer. Looking at the study overall: About 85% of the 29 patients were men whose urothelial cancer was bladder-origin.

As concerns this clone: Its antigen remains unknown.

Noted time point: peripheral blood 6 weeks after treatment start. Sequenced by immunoSEQ multiplex PCR; TCRdb stores in-frame clones only, minus some. In the table there are 75,000 to 95,000 clones, approximately 90% of which are singletons. Broader study findings: Better survival was predicted by below-median pretreatment blood TCR clonality.

Germline values: CDR1 GTSNPN, CDR2 SVGIG (reference sequence). The CDR3 length is 12 residues. V was clipped by 4 bases and J by 3 bases; unmatched bases: 2. The TCR sequence derives from an elderly woman with urothelial cancer. The chain is built from TRBV30 and TRBJ2-7; 8 nucleotides line up with TRBD1. Here the sequenced sample was PBMCs, taken around atezolizumab (anti-PD-L1) treatment. Here the CDR3 reads CAWTTGVYEQYF. CDR3 nucleotide sequence: TGTGCCTGGACGACAGGGGTCTACGAGCAGTACTTC.